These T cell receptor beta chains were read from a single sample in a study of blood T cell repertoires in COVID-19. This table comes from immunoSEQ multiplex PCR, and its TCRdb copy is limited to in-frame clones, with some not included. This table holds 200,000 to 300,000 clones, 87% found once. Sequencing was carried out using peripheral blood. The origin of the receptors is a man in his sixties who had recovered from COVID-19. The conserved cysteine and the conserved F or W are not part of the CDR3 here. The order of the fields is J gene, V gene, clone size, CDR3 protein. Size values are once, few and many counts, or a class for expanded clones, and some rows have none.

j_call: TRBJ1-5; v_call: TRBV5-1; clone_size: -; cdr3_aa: ASSLDPGNQPQH
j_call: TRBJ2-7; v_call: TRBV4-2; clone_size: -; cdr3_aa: ASSQGLAGVSSSYEQY
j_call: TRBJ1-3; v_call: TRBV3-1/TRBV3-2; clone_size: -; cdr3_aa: ASRVNRKAGNTIY
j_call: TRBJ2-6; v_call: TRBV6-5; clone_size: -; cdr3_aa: ASSYASSGANVLT
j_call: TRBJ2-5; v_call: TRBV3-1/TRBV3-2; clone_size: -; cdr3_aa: ASNTRKGGETQY
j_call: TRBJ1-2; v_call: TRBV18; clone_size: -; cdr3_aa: ASSPTTGGSEGYT
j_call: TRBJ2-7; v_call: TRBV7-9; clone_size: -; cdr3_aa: ASSRSGTGNGGRQY
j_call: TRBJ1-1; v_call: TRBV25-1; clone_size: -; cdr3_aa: ASRRHLNTEAF
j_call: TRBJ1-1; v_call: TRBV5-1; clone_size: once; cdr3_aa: ASSLATGTGGPAF
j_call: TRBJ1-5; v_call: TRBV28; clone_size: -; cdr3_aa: ASRPGGAGNQPQH